In its sample, the clone carrying this T cell receptor (beta chain) was seen many times. The antigen is unknown. The size of this beta chain means little, since it is a stray read in a library made for alpha chains. The data originate from a study of spatial heterogeneity in lung cancer. General study results and limits: The number of expanded tumor alpha and beta chains correlated with mutation number.

Time point noted: sample taken at primary tumor resection. Whole RNA, isolated from tumor, nontumor lung or frozen PBMC, was sequenced without prior sorting. In TCRdb, the 5' RACE reads were re-called with MiXCR into one record per CDR3 protein. The data hold around 18,000 distinct CDR3 sequences, with roughly 9% observed a single time. The receptor comes from a female donor with early-stage non-small cell lung cancer. This sample comprised lung tumor tissue, obtained at surgery.

The CDR3 region has the DNA TGCAGTGCTTGGACAGGGAATCAGCCCCAGCATTTT. It codes for CSAWTGNQPQHF. This chain connects TRBV20-1 to TRBJ1-5, with 8 positions matching TRBD1. V dropped 5 bases and J dropped 4; count of bases not matched to a gene: 1. Germline V lookup: CDR1 DFQATT, CDR2 SNEGSKA (reference sequence). This CDR3 is built from 12 residues.